The TCR beta chain described here comes from a study of T cells in Graves' hyperthyroidism and ophthalmopathy. Using RNA transcripts as the source, TCR beta CDR3 regions were amplified. Carried out on the TCR CDR3, a first-round RT-PCR used the HTBI primer set. TCRdb fed the multiplex PCR reads into MiXCR, producing one record per CDR3 protein. The sample contains hundreds of thousands of distinct CDR3 sequences, 16% of which appear only once. This clonotype has ten or more counts. This CDR3 is built from 13 residues. Trimming took off 6 bases at V and 6 bases at J, with 14 bases between the two ends. From germline, CDR1 is SNHLY and CDR2 FYNNEI.

This TCR derives from a woman aged 18-29 years with Graves' hyperthyroidism. The sequencing sample was made of blood. This chain joins TRBV2 and TRBJ1-1; TRBD1 might be the D (6 bases). Here the CDR3 reads CASRRVRGAEAFF. CDR3 DNA: TGTGCCAGCAGGAGAGTTAGGGGGGCTGAAGCTTTCTTT.